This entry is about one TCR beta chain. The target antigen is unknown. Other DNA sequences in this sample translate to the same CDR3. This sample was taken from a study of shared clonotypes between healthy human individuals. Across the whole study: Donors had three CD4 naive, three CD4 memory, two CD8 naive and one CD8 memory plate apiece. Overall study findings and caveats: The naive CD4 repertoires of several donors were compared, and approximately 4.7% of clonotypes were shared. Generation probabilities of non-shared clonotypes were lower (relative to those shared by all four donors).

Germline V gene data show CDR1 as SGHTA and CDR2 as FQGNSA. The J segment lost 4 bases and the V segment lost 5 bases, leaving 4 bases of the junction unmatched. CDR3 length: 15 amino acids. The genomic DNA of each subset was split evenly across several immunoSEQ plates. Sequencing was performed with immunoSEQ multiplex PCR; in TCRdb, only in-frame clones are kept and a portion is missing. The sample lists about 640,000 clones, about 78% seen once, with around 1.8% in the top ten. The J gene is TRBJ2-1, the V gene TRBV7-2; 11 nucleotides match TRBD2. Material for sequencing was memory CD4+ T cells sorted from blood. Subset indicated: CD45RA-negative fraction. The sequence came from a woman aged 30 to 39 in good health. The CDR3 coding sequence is TGTGCCAGCAGCCCCACTAGCGGGAGTTACAATGAGCAGTTCTTC. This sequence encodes CASSPTSGSYNEQFF.